This T cell receptor (beta chain) was documented in a study of CD8+CD57+ T cells in acquired aplastic anemia. Before being chosen for sequencing, patients had shown CD8+CD57+ cell expansion by flow cytometry. Germline V gene sequence: CDR1 LNHDA, CDR2 SQIVND (reference sequence). The CDR3 consists of 15 residues. The ends were cut back, 4 bases at V and 7 bases at J, with 14 bases in the middle. The study profiled TCR beta VDJ and CDR3 using genomic DNA as template. TCRdb independently ran MiXCR on the reads; one entry per CDR3 protein. The table includes 170,000 or so distinct CDR3 sequences, 63% detected once.

Material for sequencing was sorted CD4+, CD8+, or CD8+CD57+ T cells (not recorded which) from PBMCs. The sequence was obtained from a human donor with aplastic anemia. The V call is TRBV19, the J call TRBJ1-6; D ambiguous. The CDR3 nucleotides read TGTGCCAGTAGTACTCAACCTGACGGAAATTCACCCCTCCACTTT. Its translation: CASSTQPDGNSPLHF.